A single sample is the source of the 29 T cell receptor beta chains below, sequenced in a study of shared clonotypes between healthy human individuals. Sequencing was performed with immunoSEQ multiplex PCR; in TCRdb, only in-frame clones are kept and a portion is missing. The top ten clones hold approximately 0.13% of a sample with millions of clones, 85% to 95% of them seen once. Sequencing was done on a sample of naive CD4+ T cells sorted from blood. The sample's subset: CD45RA+ positively selected. Source of these receptors: a man younger than 30 in good health.

The chain recombines TRBV2 with TRBJ1-5, with D possibly TRBD1 on 5 matching bases. The germline V gene has CDR1 SNHLY and CDR2 FYNNEI. The length of the CDR3 is 13 residues. The V and J ends lost 9 bases and 4 bases respectively, with 13 bases between them. CDR3 region: CASRDRENQPQHF. CDR3 DNA: TGTGCCAGTCGGGACCGGGAGAATCAGCCCCAGCATTTT.

This clone was recorded once. This chain links TRBV5-1 with TRBJ1-6, with a possible D match to TRBD1 (5 bases). The germline CDR1 and CDR2 sequences are SGHRS and YFSETQ. The V and J ends lost 5 bases and 10 bases respectively, with 13 bases between them. CDR3 size: 13 residues. DNA of the CDR3: TGCGCCAGCAGGGGGCTTGAGGGATCACCCCTCCACTTT. Residues: CASRGLEGSPLHF.

The chain recombines TRBV6-5 with TRBJ2-2; 10 positions match TRBD2. This CDR3 comprises 15 residues. J was trimmed by 5 bases and V by 4 bases; bases with no gene match: 4. Germline lookup yields CDR1 MNHEY and CDR2 SVGAGI. The CDR3 nucleotides are TGTGCCAGCAGTTTAGCGGGAGGCGGGACCGGGGAGCTGTTTTTT. Protein product: CASSLAGGGTGELFF.

This chain links TRBV7-2 with TRBJ2-7; 13 bases align to TRBD2. Per the germline V gene, CDR1 is SGHTA and CDR2 is FQGNSA. The trim removed 4 bases at V and 4 bases at J, leaving 4 bases unmatched. The CDR3 consists of 15 residues. CDR3 loop: CASSSGLAGRYEQYF. Written as DNA, the CDR3 is TGTGCCAGCAGCTCGGGACTAGCGGGGAGATACGAGCAGTACTTC.

This sequence joins TRBV6-6 and TRBJ2-7, with D possibly matching TRBD1 (5 bases). The CDR3 totals 15 residues. V was cut by 4 bases and J by 3 bases, with 16 bases left in between. Per the germline V gene, CDR1 is MNHNY and CDR2 is SVGAGI (reference sequence). The CDR3 DNA follows: TGTGCCAGCAGTTCCGCGGTGACAGTTGACTACGAGCAGTACTTC. Residues: CASSSAVTVDYEQYF.

The V call is TRBV7-2, the J call TRBJ2-7; the D gene could be TRBD1 or TRBD2 (5 bases each). CDR1 is SGHTA, CDR2 FQGNSA, per germline. The CDR3 runs 14 residues. The ends were cut back, 5 bases at V and 0 bases at J, with 11 bases in the middle. In nucleotides, the CDR3 is TGTGCCAGCAGCCGGCCGGGACCCTCCTACGAGCAGTACTTC. Translated, it gives CASSRPGPSYEQYF.

The gene calls are TRBV7-9 and TRBJ2-5; D may match TRBD1 or TRBD2 (5 bases each). From germline, CDR1 is SEHNR and CDR2 FQNEAQ (reference sequence). The V and J ends lost 2 bases and 7 bases respectively, with 11 bases between them. The CDR3 is made up of 13 amino acids. CDR3 in DNA: TGTGCCAGCAGCTTACGGGACCCAGGGACCCAGTACTTC. Translated, it gives CASSLRDPGTQYF.

The chain employs TRBV2 and TRBJ1-2; tentatively, D is TRBD1 (6 bases). Germline lookup yields CDR1 SNHLY and CDR2 FYNNEI. This CDR3 region has 12 residues. Between the trimmed V and J ends, which lost 6 bases and 10 bases, there was a span of 15 bases. In nucleotides, the CDR3 is TGTGCCAGCAGACGGGACATTTCTTCCTACACCTTC. This gives the protein CASRRDISSYTF.

The J gene is TRBJ2-5, the V gene TRBV5-1; 14 bases align to TRBD2. Germline trimming cut 4 bases from V and 2 bases from J; bases unmatched to any gene: 10. The V gene's germline CDR1 is SGHRS and CDR2 YFSETQ. The CDR3 length is 18 residues. The CDR3: CASSLSVGTSGRQETQYF. CDR3 sequence (DNA): TGCGCCAGCAGCCTATCTGTTGGGACTAGCGGGAGACAAGAGACCCAGTACTTC.

The rearrangement uses TRBV18 and TRBJ1-3, with no clear D. The ends were cut back, 0 bases at V and 0 bases at J, with 12 bases in the middle. The CDR3 covers 17 residues. The germline V gene encodes CDR1 KGHSH and CDR2 LQKENI. CDR3 coding DNA: TGTGCCAGCTCACCACCGAACAGACTGAACTCTGGAAACACCATATATTTT. Residues: CASSPPNRLNSGNTIYF. Complete variable domain (other parts from reference TRBV18 and TRBJ1-3): NAGVMQNPRHLVRRRGQEARLRCSPMKGHSHVYWYRQLPEEGLKFMVYLQKENIIDESGMPKERFSAEFPKEGPSILRIQQVVRGDSAAYFCASSPPNRLNSGNTIYFGEGSWLTVV.

The chain has TRBV7-2 and TRBJ2-1; TRBD2 matches 10 bases. CDR3 size: 17 residues. V shed 2 bases and J 4 bases; nucleotides not matched to a gene: 8. CDR1 is SGHTA and CDR2 is FQGNSA in the germline V gene. CDR3 in DNA: TGTGCCAGCAGCTTACAAGCGGGAGGGCCGCGGTACAATGAGCAGTTCTTC. Its translation is CASSLQAGGPRYNEQFF.

The chain couples TRBV5-5 to TRBJ1-4; D is possibly TRBD1 (6 bases). There are 16 residues in the CDR3. Trimming cost V 4 bases and J 0 bases, with 13 bases left between them. Germline V gives CDR1 SGHKS, CDR2 YYEKEE (reference sequence). This CDR3 is CASSLQGLSTNEKLFF. The CDR3 DNA follows: TGTGCCAGCAGCCTTCAGGGGCTATCAACTAATGAAAAACTGTTTTTT.

The chain uses TRBV7-2 and TRBJ1-3; D remains unclear. The CDR3 covers 18 residues. Deletions cut 1 base from V and 0 bases from J, with 16 bases between. Germline V lookup: CDR1 SGHTA, CDR2 FQGNSA. The CDR3 region is CASSLDVVGRSSGNTIYF. The DNA of the CDR3 is TGTGCCAGCAGCTTAGATGTAGTCGGAAGGTCCTCTGGAAACACCATATATTTT.

In this sample, this clone turned up once. The V gene is TRBV5-1, the J gene TRBJ2-2, with no clear D. Trimming shortened V by 3 bases and J by 8 bases, and 8 bases separated the two germline ends. The CDR3 totals 12 residues. In germline, CDR1 is SGHRS, CDR2 YFSETQ. This CDR3 reads CASSSYIGELFF. The DNA of the CDR3 is TGCGCCAGCAGCTCCTATATTGGGGAGCTGTTTTTT.

The chain joins TRBV14 to TRBJ2-7; D not certain. Trimming left V 0 bases short and J 3 bases short, with 12 bases between. Germline V gene data show CDR1 as SGHDN and CDR2 as FVKESK. The length of the CDR3 is 15 residues. The CDR3 bases are TGTGCCAGCAGCCAAGATACGCCAGGCGGCTACGAGCAGTACTTC. Protein sequence: CASSQDTPGGYEQYF.

About this clone itself: The same CDR3 can be traced to other DNA sequences in this sample. This chain connects TRBV9 to TRBJ2-5; no firm D call. CDR3 length equals 13 residues. Trimming left V 0 bases short and J 4 bases short, with 7 bases between. Germline CDR1 is SGDLS and CDR2 is YYNGEE. Written as DNA, the CDR3 is TGTGCCAGCAGCGTAGGGCAAGGAGAGACCCAGTACTTC. Amino acids: CASSVGQGETQYF.

The chain links TRBV10-3 to TRBJ1-1, with 8 bases identical to TRBD1. The CDR3 is made up of 14 amino acids. Germline-derived CDR1 and CDR2 are ENHRY and SYGVKD. The ends lost 6 bases at V and 0 bases at J; junction bases unmatched: 3. CDR3 coding DNA: TGTGCCATCAGCCAGGGGGCCCTGAACACTGAAGCTTTCTTT. As protein: CAISQGALNTEAFF.

This chain connects TRBV5-4 to TRBJ1-2; D perhaps matches TRBD1 (6 bases). CDR3 length equals 13 residues. With 6 bases removed from V and 9 bases from J, the gap between germline ends came to 18 bases. Germline CDR1 is SGHNT and CDR2 is YYREEE (reference sequence). The CDR3 loop is CASTPVGGLSYTF. The CDR3 bases are TGTGCCAGCACCCCGGTGGGGGGCTTGAGCTACACCTTC.

The chain is built from TRBV7-9 and TRBJ2-4, with 8 bases lining up with TRBD1. CDR1 is SEHNR and CDR2 is FQNEAQ in the germline V gene (reference sequence). J gave up 8 bases and V 1 base, and 7 bases lay outside the gene matches. This CDR3 has 15 amino acids. CDR3 nucleotide sequence: TGTGCCAGCAGCTTAGAACAACAGGGGGTTGACATTCAGTACTTC. It is translated as CASSLEQQGVDIQYF. The full variable domain, its missing parts supplied by reference TRBV7-9 and TRBJ2-4, is DTGVSQNPRHKITKRGQNVTFRCDPISEHNRLYWYRQTLGQGPEFLTYFQNEAQLEKSRLLSDRFSAERPKGSFSTLEIQRTEQGDSAMYLCASSLEQQGVDIQYFGAGTRLSVL.

The rearrangement uses TRBV27 and TRBJ1-6, with 7 positions matching TRBD1. Unmatched junction bases numbered 4, after V lost 2 bases and J lost 6 bases. There are 15 residues in the CDR3. The V gene's germline CDR1 is MNHEY and CDR2 SMNVEV (reference sequence). As DNA, the CDR3 is TGTGCCAGCAGTTTAGACAGGGTAGTTAATTCACCCCTCCACTTT. It yields the protein CASSLDRVVNSPLHF.

On this clone: The sample contains more than one DNA sequence encoding this CDR3. V usage is TRBV19 and J usage is TRBJ2-7; tentative D call: TRBD1 (5 bases). CDR3 size: 13 residues. Germline loops: CDR1 LNHDA, CDR2 SQIVND (reference sequence). The germline V and J ends were trimmed by 5 bases and 1 base, with 9 bases remaining between them. CDR3 nucleotide sequence: TGTGCCAGTAGTTCAAGACAGTCCTACGAGCAGTACTTC. Encoded protein: CASSSRQSYEQYF.

V gene TRBV18 combines with J gene TRBJ1-2; D not resolved. Looked up from germline, CDR1 is KGHSH and CDR2 is LQKENI. CDR3 length: 14 residues. The V end was cut by 2 bases, the J end by 7 bases, with 14 bases between. This CDR3 is CASSPSRYGGGYTF. In DNA, the CDR3 is TGTGCCAGCTCACCATCCCGATATGGTGGTGGCTACACCTTC.

The chain links TRBV10-1 to TRBJ2-7; tentative D call: TRBD2 (5 bases). The CDR3 totals 14 residues. With 5 bases removed from V and 9 bases from J, the gap between germline ends came to 20 bases. Germline V gene sequence: CDR1 WNHNN, CDR2 SYGVQD (reference sequence). The CDR3 protein is CASSTGTPGGSQYF. The CDR3 DNA follows: TGCGCCAGCAGTACGGGAACGCCAGGAGGTTCGCAGTACTTC.

This CDR3 is CASSLWGQGLSNEKLFF. In nucleotides, the CDR3 is TGTGCCAGCAGCTTATGGGGACAGGGACTTTCTAATGAAAAACTGTTTTTT. The chain is built from TRBV7-2 and TRBJ1-4; the match to TRBD1 covers 9 bases. Germline V gene data show CDR1 as SGHTA and CDR2 as FQGNSA. The CDR3 loop spans 17 amino acids. Germline trimming cut 2 bases from V and 3 bases from J; bases unmatched to any gene: 7.

Written as DNA, the CDR3 is TGCAGCGTTGAGCGAGGGCCGGACAAAAGGCCGCTTCGACCCTCCTATGGCTACACCTTC. This codes for CSVERGPDKRPLRPSYGYTF. The chain has TRBV29-1 and TRBJ1-2; D possibly corresponds to TRBD1 (5 bases). The CDR3 is 20 amino acids. Trimming removed 3 bases from V and 4 bases from J, with 33 bases in between. From germline, CDR1 is SQVTM and CDR2 ANQGSEA. Full variable domain (rest looked up from reference TRBV29-1 and TRBJ1-2): SAVISQKPSRDICQRGTSLTIQCQVDSQVTMMFWYRQQPGQSLTLIATANQGSEATYESGFVIDKFPISRPNLTFSTLTVSNMSPEDSSIYLCSVERGPDKRPLRPSYGYTFGSGTRLTVV.

The chain couples TRBV6-5 to TRBJ2-7; possible D gene TRBD1, 6 bases. The CDR3 is 14 amino acids. Trimming left V 5 bases short and J 5 bases short, with 16 bases between. CDR1 and CDR2 from the germline V gene are MNHEY and SVGAGI. Here the CDR3 reads CASSPGQLRNEQYF. In DNA form, the CDR3 reads TGTGCCAGCAGTCCCGGACAGCTCCGGAACGAGCAGTACTTC.

This chain uses TRBV30 with TRBJ2-2, with TRBD2 matching over 14 bases. Germline V lookup: CDR1 GTSNPN, CDR2 SVGIG (reference sequence). V gave up 5 bases and J gave up 0 bases; unmatched junction bases: 2. The length of the CDR3 is 16 residues. CDR3 loop: CAWGLAGGSNTGELFF. The DNA for the CDR3 is TGTGCCTGGGGACTAGCGGGAGGTTCGAACACCGGGGAGCTGTTTTTT.

The V gene is TRBV30, the J gene TRBJ1-2; D remains unclear. The CDR3 is 13 residues long. Trimming took 2 bases from V and 0 from J, leaving 7 bases between them. Per germline, CDR1 GTSNPN and CDR2 SVGIG (reference sequence). CDR3 in amino acids: CAWSQTSNYGYTF. CDR3 coding DNA: TGTGCCTGGAGTCAGACTTCTAACTATGGCTACACCTTC.

This rearrangement joins TRBV18 to TRBJ1-2; TRBD1 matches at 8 bases. The length of the CDR3 is 15 residues. Trimming took 3 bases from V and 4 from J; bases not matched to a gene: 7. Germline lookup yields CDR1 KGHSH and CDR2 LQKENI. The CDR3 sequence is CASSPRQGMGYGYTF. CDR3 coding DNA: TGTGCCAGCTCACCCCGACAGGGGATGGGCTATGGCTACACCTTC.